A selection of T cell receptor beta chains follows, all from one sample in a study of shared clonotypes between healthy human individuals. Repertoires were generated with immunoSEQ multiplex PCR, while TCRdb's copy carries only in-frame clones and drops some. Of hundreds of thousands of clones in the sample, under 95% were seen once. The sequenced sample consisted of naive CD8+ T cells sorted from blood. The receptors shown here come from a man aged 25 to 45 in good health. The CDR3 runs from the conserved cysteine through the conserved F or W. A D gene is named only where the DNA matches it firmly. Size is stated for part of the rows, as once, few or many counts, or as a class when the clone is expanded.

abundance	len	v_gene	j_gene	d_gene	CDR3aa	CDR3nt
NA	20	TRBV7-8	TRBJ2-3	NA	CASSLAVATRASRGTDTQYF	TGTGCCAGCAGCTTAGCGGTAGCGACCCGGGCCAGTCGGGGCACAGATACGCAGTATTTT
NA	14	TRBV7-9	TRBJ2-1	TRBD2	CASSLLAGNNEQFF	TGTGCCAGCAGCTTGCTAGCGGGAAACAATGAGCAGTTCTTC
NA	14	TRBV7-9	TRBJ2-7	NA	CASSSPGRLYEQYF	TGTGCCAGCAGTTCGCCGGGACGTCTCTACGAGCAGTACTTC
NA	14	TRBV28	TRBJ2-2	NA	CASSLFRGTGELFF	TGTGCCAGCAGTTTATTCCGGGGCACCGGGGAGCTGTTTTTT
NA	13	TRBV2	TRBJ2-7	TRBD1	CASLNRGTYEQYF	TGTGCCAGTCTTAACAGGGGCACCTACGAGCAGTACTTC
NA	15	TRBV2	TRBJ2-1	TRBD2	CASSDRLAGDNEQFF	TGTGCCAGCAGTGATCGGCTAGCGGGAGACAATGAGCAGTTCTTC
NA	13	TRBV7-9	TRBJ1-1	TRBD1	CASTSTGEAEAFF	TGTGCCAGCACCAGTACAGGGGAGGCTGAAGCTTTCTTT
NA	14	TRBV6-5	TRBJ2-5	TRBD1	CASSYSTGGETQYF	TGTGCCAGCAGTTACTCAACAGGGGGAGAGACCCAGTACTTC
NA	19	TRBV15	TRBJ2-1	NA	CATSRPRILGTPAYNEQFF	TGTGCCACCAGCAGACCGCGAATTTTGGGGACACCAGCCTACAATGAGCAGTTCTTC
NA	14	TRBV6-5	TRBJ2-1	TRBD1	CASSTGQGRNEQFF	TGTGCCAGCAGTACGGGACAGGGGAGGAATGAGCAGTTCTTC
NA	13	TRBV27	TRBJ2-1	NA	CASSLAAYNEQFF	TGTGCCAGCAGTCTGGCGGCCTACAATGAGCAGTTCTTC
NA	14	TRBV25-1	TRBJ2-1	TRBD1	CASSDRTGYNEQFF	TGTGCCAGCAGTGACCGGACAGGGTACAATGAGCAGTTCTTC
NA	14	TRBV27	TRBJ2-7	TRBD1	CASSLKGQSYEQYF	TGTGCCAGCAGTTTAAAGGGACAGTCTTACGAGCAGTACTTC
NA	14	TRBV6-5	TRBJ2-6	NA	CASSRGSGANVLTF	TGTGCCAGCAGTAGGGGGTCTGGGGCCAACGTCCTGACTTTC
few	11	TRBV7-3	TRBJ2-2	NA	CASSLSGELFF	TGTGCCAGCAGCTTATCCGGGGAGCTGTTTTTT
NA	14	TRBV2	TRBJ2-1	NA	CASSEKVYHNEQFF	TGTGCCAGCAGTGAAAAAGTCTATCACAATGAGCAGTTCTTC
NA	14	TRBV27	TRBJ1-2	TRBD1	CASGGTDRTYGYTF	TGTGCCAGCGGGGGCACGGACAGGACATATGGCTACACCTTC
NA	15	TRBV19	TRBJ2-1	NA	CASSIAGSSYNEQFF	TGTGCCAGTAGTATCGCAGGTTCTTCCTACAATGAGCAGTTCTTC
once	16	TRBV7-9	TRBJ2-3	TRBD2	CASSPEGRAGGDTQYF	TGTGCCAGCAGCCCCGAGGGGCGGGCGGGAGGAGATACGCAGTATTTT
NA	16	TRBV5-6	TRBJ2-5	NA	CASSLRGRSRQETQYF	TGTGCCAGCAGCCTTCGGGGGCGGAGTAGGCAAGAGACCCAGTACTTC
NA	18	TRBV5-1	TRBJ2-1	TRBD2	CASSDSMPGTSVYNEQFF	TGCGCCAGCAGCGACAGCATGCCCGGGACTAGCGTCTACAATGAGCAGTTCTTC
few	15	TRBV27	TRBJ2-7	NA	CASSPVQGPRNEQYF	TGTGCCAGCAGTCCCGTACAGGGCCCCCGCAACGAGCAGTACTTC
NA	16	TRBV11-2	TRBJ2-7	TRBD2	CASSLAAAGVIYEQYF	TGTGCCAGCAGCTTAGCAGCAGCGGGAGTAATCTACGAGCAGTACTTC
once	16	TRBV19	TRBJ2-5	TRBD2	CASKSSGLAGMETQYF	TGTGCCAGTAAGTCTTCGGGCCTAGCGGGAATGGAGACCCAGTACTTC
few	14	TRBV7-9	TRBJ1-4	TRBD1	CASSLRDSAEKLFF	TGTGCCAGCAGCTTAAGGGACAGCGCGGAAAAACTGTTTTTT
NA	17	TRBV7-6	TRBJ2-1	NA	CASSLAWGSSSYNEQFF	TGTGCCAGCAGCTTAGCGTGGGGGTCGAGCTCCTACAATGAGCAGTTCTTC